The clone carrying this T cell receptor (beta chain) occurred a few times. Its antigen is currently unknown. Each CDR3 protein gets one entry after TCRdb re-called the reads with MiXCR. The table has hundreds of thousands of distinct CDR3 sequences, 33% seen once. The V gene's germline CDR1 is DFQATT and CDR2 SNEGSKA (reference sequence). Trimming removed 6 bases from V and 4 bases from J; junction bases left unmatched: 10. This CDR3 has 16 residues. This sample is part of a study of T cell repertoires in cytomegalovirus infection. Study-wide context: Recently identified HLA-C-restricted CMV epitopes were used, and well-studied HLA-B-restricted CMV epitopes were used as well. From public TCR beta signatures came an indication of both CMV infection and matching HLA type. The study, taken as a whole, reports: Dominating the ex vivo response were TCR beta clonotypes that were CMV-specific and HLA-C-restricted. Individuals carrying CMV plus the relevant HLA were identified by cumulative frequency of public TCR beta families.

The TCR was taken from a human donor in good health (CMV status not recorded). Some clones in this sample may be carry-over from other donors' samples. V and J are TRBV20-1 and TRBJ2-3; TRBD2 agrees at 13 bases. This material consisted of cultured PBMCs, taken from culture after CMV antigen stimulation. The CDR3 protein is CSAQSLAGGPADTQYF. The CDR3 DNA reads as TGCAGTGCACAGTCACTAGCGGGAGGGCCGGCAGATACGCAGTATTTT.